This TCR beta chain came from a study of cytomegalovirus exposure and HLA in healthy donors. On the study more broadly: Within an early data release were about 80 million unique TCRs drawn from HLA-typed donors. Study-level findings and limits: Three chains tied to CMV proved CMV antigen-specific in vitro. A later analysis showed HLA-associated TCR beta chains outstripping equally common others in clonal expansion. Sequencing likely produced, as an artifact, a cluster of highly shared sequence variants.

The V end lost 3 bases, the J end lost 3 bases, and 8 bases lay between the germline ends. The CDR3 contains 13 residues. Germline V CDR1 and CDR2: MNHEY, SMNVEV (reference sequence). Both 60 Vbeta primers and 13 Jbeta primers went into the PCR. The table came from immunoSEQ multiplex PCR; TCRdb's copy has only in-frame clones and leaves some out. The table includes about 140,000 clones, roughly 80% detected once. In regard to this clone: Its target is unknown.

This receptor was obtained from a female donor in good health and CMV-seronegative. Sequencing was carried out using PBMCs. The chain is built from TRBV27 and TRBJ1-2, with no clear D. CDR3 protein: CASSLGSYYGYTF. CDR3 sequence (DNA): TGTGCCAGCAGTTTGGGCAGCTACTATGGCTACACCTTC.